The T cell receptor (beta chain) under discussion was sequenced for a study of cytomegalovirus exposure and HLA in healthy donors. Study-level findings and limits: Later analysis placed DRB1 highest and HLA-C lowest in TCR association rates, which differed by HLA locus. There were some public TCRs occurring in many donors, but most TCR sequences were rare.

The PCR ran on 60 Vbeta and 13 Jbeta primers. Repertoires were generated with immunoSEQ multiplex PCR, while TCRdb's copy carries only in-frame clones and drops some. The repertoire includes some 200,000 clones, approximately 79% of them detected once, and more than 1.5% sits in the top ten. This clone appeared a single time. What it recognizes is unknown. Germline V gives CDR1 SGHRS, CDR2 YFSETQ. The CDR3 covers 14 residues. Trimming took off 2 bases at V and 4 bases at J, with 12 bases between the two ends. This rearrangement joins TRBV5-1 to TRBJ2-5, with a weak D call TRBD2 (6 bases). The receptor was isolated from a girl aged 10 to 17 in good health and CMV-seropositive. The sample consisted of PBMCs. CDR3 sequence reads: CASSLRLVGETQYF. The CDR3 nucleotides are TGCGCCAGCAGCTTACGACTAGTGGGAGAGACCCAGTACTTC.